This T cell receptor (beta chain) came from a study of cytomegalovirus exposure and HLA in healthy donors. The study's findings and limits: Certain indistinguishable V segments, among them TRBV6-2 and TRBV6-3, were excluded. There was a cluster of highly shared sequence variants that was likely a sequencing artifact.

In regard to this clone: The antigen remains unidentified.

PCR was performed using 60 Vbeta and 13 Jbeta primers. The method was immunoSEQ multiplex PCR; TCRdb's version includes in-frame clones alone and lacks a portion of them. The sample contains 85,000 to 90,000 clones, approximately 72% of which appear only once. V lost 8 bases and J 4 bases, leaving 11 bases between the germline ends. Germline V lookup: CDR1 SNHLY, CDR2 FYNNEI. This CDR3 region has 13 residues. Sequencing input: PBMCs. This TCR derives from a man between 25 and 39 years old in good health and CMV-seropositive. The J gene is TRBJ1-4, the V gene TRBV2, with a tentative D call TRBD1 (6 bases). CDR3 residues: CASVRTVNEKLFF. The DNA for the CDR3 is TGTGCCAGCGTTCGGACAGTTAATGAAAAACTGTTTTTT.